This T cell receptor beta chain came from a study of regulatory T cells in long-lasting Graves disease. Study observations and caveats: Gene preferences differed: TRBV28, TRBJ1-2, TRBJ2-5 in persistent cases. Patients whose Graves' disease persisted exhibited lower TCR diversity than those newly diagnosed.

CDR3 length: 14 residues. The V gene end was trimmed by 5 bases and the J gene end by 2 bases; junction bases not matched to a gene: 4. Germline loops: CDR1 MDHEN, CDR2 SYDVKM. In building TCR beta libraries, iRepertoire HTBI primers were used together with Arm-PCR of CDR3 regions. TCRdb re-called the multiplex PCR reads with MiXCR, one entry per CDR3 protein. The sample has about 430,000 distinct CDR3 sequences; around 20% are singletons. Time point: persistent/refractory GD, antithyroid drugs over 5 years with positive TRAb. The TCR library was made from RNA extracted from PBMCs. EDTA tubes received approximately 9 milliliters of collected peripheral blood. This clonotype was counted at least ten times. No antigen is known for it.

Here the sequenced sample was peripheral blood mononuclear cells (PBMCs), taken when the disease was refractory, from a patient treated with antithyroid drugs. The source is a female donor with Graves disease. V and J are TRBV28 and TRBJ2-7; 9 bases line up with TRBD2. The CDR3 DNA is TGTGCCAGCAGTAGCCTAGCGGGGACCTACGAGCAGTACTTC. This encodes CASSSLAGTYEQYF.